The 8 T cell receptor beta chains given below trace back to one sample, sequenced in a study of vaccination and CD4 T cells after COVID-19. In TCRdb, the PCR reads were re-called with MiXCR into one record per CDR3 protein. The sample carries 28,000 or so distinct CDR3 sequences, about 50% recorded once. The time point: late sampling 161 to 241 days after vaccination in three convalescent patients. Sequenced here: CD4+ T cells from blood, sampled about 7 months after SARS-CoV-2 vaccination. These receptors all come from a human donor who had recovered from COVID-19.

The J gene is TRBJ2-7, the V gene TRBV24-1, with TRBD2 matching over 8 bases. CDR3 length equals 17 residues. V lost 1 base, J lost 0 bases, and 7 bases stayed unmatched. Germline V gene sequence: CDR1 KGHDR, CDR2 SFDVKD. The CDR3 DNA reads TGTGCCACCAGTGATTTACTCGGGACTAGTAGCTCCTACGAGCAGTACTTC. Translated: CATSDLLGTSSSYEQYF.

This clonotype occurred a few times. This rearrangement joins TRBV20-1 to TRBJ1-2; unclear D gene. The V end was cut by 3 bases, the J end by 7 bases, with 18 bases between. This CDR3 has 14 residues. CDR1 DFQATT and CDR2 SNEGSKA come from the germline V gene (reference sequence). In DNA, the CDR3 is TGCAGTGCTAGGGGATCCAGTAGAGTGGGTGGCTACACCTTC. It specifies CSARGSSRVGGYTF.

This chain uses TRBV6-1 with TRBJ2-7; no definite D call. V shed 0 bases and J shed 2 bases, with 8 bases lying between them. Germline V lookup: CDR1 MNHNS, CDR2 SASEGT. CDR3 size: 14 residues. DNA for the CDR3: TGTGCCAGCAGTGAAGCCTTCGTTACCTACGAGCAGTACTTC. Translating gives CASSEAFVTYEQYF.

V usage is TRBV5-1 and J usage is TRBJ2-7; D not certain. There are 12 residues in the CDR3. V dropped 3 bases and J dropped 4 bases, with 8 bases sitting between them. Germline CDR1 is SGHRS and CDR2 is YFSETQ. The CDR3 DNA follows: TGCGCCAGCAGCTCCAGACCTTACGAGCAGTACTTC. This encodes CASSSRPYEQYF.

Here the CDR3 reads CASSRRTENTEAFF. The CDR3 DNA reads TGTGCCAGCAGCAGAAGGACAGAGAACACTGAAGCTTTCTTT. The chain has TRBV25-1 and TRBJ1-1; D might be TRBD1 (6 bases). With 6 bases removed from V and 1 base from J, the gap between germline ends came to 12 bases. This CDR3 is 14 amino acids long. Germline V CDR1 and CDR2: MGHDK, SYGVNS. Drawing the rest from reference TRBV25-1 and TRBJ1-1, the complete variable domain is EADIYQTPRYLVIGTGKKITLECSQTMGHDKMYWYQQDPGMELHLIHYSYGVNSTEKGDLSSESTVSRIRTEHFPLTLESARPSHTSQYLCASSRRTENTEAFFGQGTRLTVV.

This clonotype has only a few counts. The CDR3 nucleotides read TGTGCCACCACACGACCAGGGGTCTATGGCTACACCTTC. It is translated as CATTRPGVYGYTF. The chain is built from TRBV10-3 and TRBJ1-2; weak D call: TRBD1 (6 bases). This CDR3 spans 13 amino acids. The germline V and J ends were trimmed by 10 bases and 4 bases, with 16 bases remaining between them. Germline V CDR1 and CDR2: ENHRY, SYGVKD.

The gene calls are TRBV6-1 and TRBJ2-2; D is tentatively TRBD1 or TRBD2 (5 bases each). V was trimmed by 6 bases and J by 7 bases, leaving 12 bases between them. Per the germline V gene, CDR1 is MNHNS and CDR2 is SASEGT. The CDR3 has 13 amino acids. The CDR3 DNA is TGTGCCAGCAGAGACAGCGGCGGCGGGGAGCTGTTTTTT. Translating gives CASRDSGGGELFF.

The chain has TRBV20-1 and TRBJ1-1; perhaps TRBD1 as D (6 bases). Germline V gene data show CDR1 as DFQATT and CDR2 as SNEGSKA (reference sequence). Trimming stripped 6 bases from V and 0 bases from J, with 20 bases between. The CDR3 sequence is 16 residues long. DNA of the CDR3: TGCAGTGCCATAGAATGGGGGCTCCTAATGAACACTGAAGCTTTCTTT. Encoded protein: CSAIEWGLLMNTEAFF.